One and the same sample provided the 16 T cell receptor beta chains below, sequenced in a study of cytomegalovirus exposure and HLA in healthy donors. The repertoire was sequenced with immunoSEQ multiplex PCR; TCRdb's copy has only in-frame clones and lacks some. The sample consists of some 140,000 clones, 80% to 90% of them appearing once. Sequences were obtained from PBMCs. These receptors were collected from a man aged 18 to 30 in good health and CMV-seropositive.

The chain combines TRBV18 with TRBJ1-1; D might be TRBD1 (5 bases). Germline values: CDR1 KGHSH, CDR2 LQKENI. The CDR3 sequence is 13 residues long. V shed 4 bases and J shed 1 base, with 7 bases lying between them. The chain's CDR3 is CASSLGQNTEAFF. For the CDR3, the DNA is TGTGCCAGCTCACTCGGACAGAACACTGAAGCTTTCTTT.

This clone was counted between two and nine times. The V gene is TRBV11-3, the J gene TRBJ2-1; 8 bases agree with TRBD1. The V segment lost 0 bases and the J segment 8 bases; nucleotides outside the gene matches: 6. The CDR3 loop spans 15 amino acids. Germline V lookup: CDR1 SGHNT, CDR2 YENEEA. CDR3 nucleotide sequence: TGTGCCAGCAGCTTAGAGGCAGGGGGCAGCTATGAGCAGTTCTTC. Protein: CASSLEAGGSYEQFF.

The rearrangement joins TRBV7-3 to TRBJ2-1; 8 bases map to TRBD1. V shed 4 bases and J 0 bases; nucleotides not matched to a gene: 2. The CDR3 sequence is 15 residues long. CDR1 is SGHTA and CDR2 is FQGTGA in the germline V gene. The CDR3 here is CASSSQGDSYNEQFF. CDR3 in DNA: TGTGCCAGCAGCTCACAGGGGGACTCCTACAATGAGCAGTTCTTC.

The chain couples TRBV29-1 to TRBJ2-7; 12 nucleotides agree with TRBD2. Germline loops: CDR1 SQVTM, CDR2 ANQGSEA. V lost 4 bases and J lost 6; bases outside the gene matches: 7. The CDR3 contains 14 residues. In DNA form, the CDR3 reads TGCAGCGTTGGGCAGACTAGCGGGAGAGGCGAGCAGTACTTC. This translates into CSVGQTSGRGEQYF.

This clone was found once. The chain couples TRBV5-1 to TRBJ2-5; tentative D call: TRBD1 (5 bases). Per the germline V gene, CDR1 is SGHRS and CDR2 is YFSETQ. Trimming stripped 4 bases from V and 5 bases from J, with 15 bases between. CDR3 size: 14 residues. The DNA of the CDR3 is TGCGCCAGCAGCAAACAGGCCTCAGGGGAGACCCAGTACTTC. Protein sequence: CASSKQASGETQYF.

This chain links TRBV28 with TRBJ2-7; 9 bases line up with TRBD1. The CDR3 has 16 amino acids. CDR1 is MDHEN and CDR2 is SYDVKM in the germline V gene. V shed 6 bases, J shed 1 base, and the junction held 10 bases outside the gene matches. This CDR3 reads CASSPGTGWVSYEQYF. The CDR3 coding sequence is TGTGCCAGCAGCCCCGGGACAGGGTGGGTATCCTACGAGCAGTACTTC. Variable domain in full (rest from reference TRBV28 and TRBJ2-7): DVKVTQSSRYLVKRTGEKVFLECVQDMDHENMFWYRQDPGLGLRLIYFSYDVKMKEKGDIPEGYSVSREKKERFSLILESASTNQTSMYLCASSPGTGWVSYEQYFGPGTRLTVT.

This clone was detected only a few times. The gene calls are TRBV7-9 and TRBJ1-1; maybe TRBD1 (5 bases). CDR1 is SEHNR, CDR2 FQNEAQ, per germline (reference sequence). The ends were cut back, 5 bases at V and 8 bases at J, with 15 bases in the middle. CDR3 length: 13 amino acids. CDR3 nucleotide sequence: TGTGCCAGCAGCCGGACGACAGAGAGAGAAGCTTTCTTT. It is translated as CASSRTTEREAFF. Full variable domain (outside the CDR3, taken from reference TRBV7-9 and TRBJ1-1): DTGVSQNPRHKITKRGQNVTFRCDPISEHNRLYWYRQTLGQGPEFLTYFQNEAQLEKSRLLSDRFSAERPKGSFSTLEIQRTEQGDSAMYLCASSRTTEREAFFGQGTRLTVV.

V is TRBV19 and J is TRBJ1-5, with D uncertain. V lost 7 bases and J 2 bases, leaving 12 bases between the germline ends. Germline V gives CDR1 LNHDA, CDR2 SQIVND (reference sequence). The CDR3 contains 14 residues. CDR3 bases: TGTGCCAGTATTTCCGGGTGGGGCAATCAGCCCCAGCATTTT. The encoded protein is CASISGWGNQPQHF.

The chain has TRBV5-1 and TRBJ2-7; D is possibly TRBD1 (6 bases). This CDR3 contains 14 residues. Germline lookup yields CDR1 SGHRS and CDR2 YFSETQ. V dropped 6 bases and J dropped 5 bases, with 18 bases sitting between them. The DNA for the CDR3 is TGCGCCAGCACCTCGACCCAGGGGAGCCACGAGCAGTACTTC. This gives the protein CASTSTQGSHEQYF.

This sequence joins TRBV6-5 and TRBJ2-7, with TRBD1 matching over 7 bases. Germline V CDR1 and CDR2: MNHEY, SVGAGI. The length of the CDR3 is 15 residues. V lost 4 bases to trimming and J lost 2 bases; unmatched junction nucleotides: 8. The DNA of the CDR3 is TGTGCCAGCAGTTCGAGACAGGGTGATACCTACGAGCAGTACTTC. Translating it yields CASSSRQGDTYEQYF.

This rearrangement joins TRBV9 to TRBJ2-2; D is perhaps TRBD2 (6 bases). The CDR3 contains 12 residues. Germline CDR1 SGDLS, CDR2 YYNGEE. V was shortened by 6 bases and J by 13 bases, with 16 bases between the two germline ends. The CDR3 DNA sequence: TGTGCCAGCACTGGCCCCTGGGGAGGGCTGTTTTTT. Amino acids: CASTGPWGGLFF.

The V gene is TRBV7-2, the J gene TRBJ1-2; D possibly corresponds to TRBD1 (5 bases). Trimming left V 1 base short and J 7 bases short, with 13 bases between. Germline CDR1 SGHTA, CDR2 FQGNSA. This CDR3 is built from 14 residues. CDR3 loop: CASSLDNARGGYTF. The CDR3 DNA is TGTGCCAGCAGCTTAGATAATGCTAGGGGTGGCTACACCTTC.

V gene TRBV14 combines with J gene TRBJ2-1; 9 nucleotides agree with TRBD1. The CDR3 sequence is 17 residues long. CDR1 SGHDN and CDR2 FVKESK come from the germline V gene. J was trimmed by 4 bases and V by 1 base; bases with no gene match: 8. CDR3 residues: CASSQALRDRDYNEQFF. The DNA of the CDR3 is TGTGCCAGCAGCCAAGCCCTCCGGGACAGGGATTACAATGAGCAGTTCTTC.

The chain is built from TRBV7-9 and TRBJ2-7; TRBD2 matches at 7 bases. CDR3 length: 12 amino acids. CDR1 is SEHNR, CDR2 FQNEAQ, per germline (reference sequence). V was clipped by 5 bases and J by 6 bases; unmatched bases: 4. The CDR3 nucleotides read TGTGCCAGCAGCAAGGGACTACCCGAGCAGTACTTC. Translating it yields CASSKGLPEQYF. The entire variable domain, with the rest obtained from reference TRBV7-9 and TRBJ2-7, is as follows: DTGVSQNPRHKITKRGQNVTFRCDPISEHNRLYWYRQTLGQGPEFLTYFQNEAQLEKSRLLSDRFSAERPKGSFSTLEIQRTEQGDSAMYLCASSKGLPEQYFGPGTRLTVT.

The chain recombines TRBV18 with TRBJ2-3; D may be TRBD2 (5 bases). The germline gives CDR1 KGHSH, CDR2 LQKENI. V was pared by 6 bases and J by 1 base, with 11 bases between. CDR3 length: 14 residues. Written as DNA, the CDR3 is TGTGCCAGCTCTCTTCGGACTGGCACAGATACGCAGTATTTT. As protein: CASSLRTGTDTQYF.

The rearrangement links TRBV19 to TRBJ1-5; 7 nucleotides align to TRBD1. CDR1 and CDR2 from the germline V gene are LNHDA and SQIVND (reference sequence). V shed 0 bases and J 4 bases; nucleotides not matched to a gene: 6. CDR3 length: 16 amino acids. This CDR3 is CASSIDGGQPNQPQHF. CDR3 DNA sequence: TGTGCCAGTAGTATAGATGGGGGACAGCCGAATCAGCCCCAGCATTTT. The complete variable domain, with remaining parts taken from reference TRBV19 and TRBJ1-5, reads DGGITQSPKYLFRKEGQNVTLSCEQNLNHDAMYWYRQDPGQGLRLIYYSQIVNDFQKGDIAEGYSVSREKKESFPLTVTSAQKNPTAFYLCASSIDGGQPNQPQHFGDGTRLSIL.